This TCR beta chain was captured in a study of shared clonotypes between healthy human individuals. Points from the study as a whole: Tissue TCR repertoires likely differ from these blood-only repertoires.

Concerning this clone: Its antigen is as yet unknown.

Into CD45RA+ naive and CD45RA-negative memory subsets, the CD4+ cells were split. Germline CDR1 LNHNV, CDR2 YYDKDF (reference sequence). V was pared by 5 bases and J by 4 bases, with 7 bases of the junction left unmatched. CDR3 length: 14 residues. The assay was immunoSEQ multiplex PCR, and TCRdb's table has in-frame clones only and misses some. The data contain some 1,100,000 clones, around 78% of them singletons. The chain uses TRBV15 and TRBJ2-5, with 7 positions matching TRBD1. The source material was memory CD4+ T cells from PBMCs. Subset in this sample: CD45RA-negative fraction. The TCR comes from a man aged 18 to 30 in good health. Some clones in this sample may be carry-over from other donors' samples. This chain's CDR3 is CATSRTGERETQYF. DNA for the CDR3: TGTGCCACCAGCCGTACAGGGGAGAGAGAGACCCAGTACTTC.